This T cell receptor (beta chain) is drawn from a study of cytotoxic CD8 clonotypes in ibrutinib-treated CLL. Assay: immunoSEQ multiplex PCR; the TCRdb copy retains only in-frame clones and omits some. The sample consists of about 57,000 clones, 55% to 70% of them appearing once. The CDR3 has 15 amino acids. Germline CDR1 SGHRS, CDR2 YFSETQ. V was pared by 1 base and J by 6 bases, with 14 bases between. The receptor was isolated from a human donor with chronic lymphocytic leukemia. The source material was PBMCs, sampled after 24 months of ibrutinib treatment. The rearrangement joins TRBV5-1 to TRBJ1-3; possibly TRBD1 for D (6 bases). The CDR3, as DNA: TGCGCCAGCAGCTTGCAGGGGAGCGAGGCAAACACCATATATTTT. This translates into CASSLQGSEANTIYF.